Listed below are T cell receptor beta chains from one sample, sequenced in a study of blood T cell repertoires in COVID-19. Some clones are missing from TCRdb's copy, which holds only in-frame ones; the method was immunoSEQ multiplex PCR. The table shows about 400,000 clones, with 65% to 90% occurring only once. Sequencing was performed on peripheral blood. These receptors were obtained from a woman aged 60-75 years with COVID-19, enrolled during active disease. Both conserved end residues are part of each CDR3. Fields, in order: D gene, J gene, clone size, V gene, CDR3 DNA, CDR3 protein. D genes are given only for firm matches. The size entry is marked missing in some rows and otherwise reads once, few, many or a size class.

-,TRBJ1-3,-,TRBV7-9,TGTGCCAGCAGCCTCCCTGGAGTGTACTCTGGAAACACCATATATTTT,CASSLPGVYSGNTIYF
-,TRBJ2-7,-,TRBV30,TGTGCCTGGAGTGTTAGCCGCGAGCAGTACTTC,CAWSVSREQYF
-,TRBJ2-1,-,TRBV12-5,TGTGCTAGTGGTCTTAACCCCCACAATTATGAGCAGTTCTTC,CASGLNPHNYEQFF
-,TRBJ1-2,-,TRBV28,TGTGCCAGCACAACAGGGTCGGTCTACTCTGGCTACACCTTC,CASTTGSVYSGYTF
TRBD1,TRBJ1-1,-,TRBV20-1,TGCAGTGCTAGTCGGGACAGGGATACTGAAGCTTTCTTT,CSASRDRDTEAFF
TRBD2,TRBJ2-2,-,TRBV13,TGTGCCAGCAGCCTACGGGGAGGGGCTCACGGGGAGCTGTTTTTT,CASSLRGGAHGELFF
-,TRBJ2-5,-,TRBV15,TGTGCCACCAGCAGAGACGGGGGAACTCAAGAGACCCAGTACTTC,CATSRDGGTQETQYF
-,TRBJ2-3,-,TRBV9,TGTGCCAGCAGCGTACTCAGCACAGATACGCAGTATTTT,CASSVLSTDTQYF
-,TRBJ2-5,-,TRBV30,TGTGCCTGGAGTGTGAGAGAGACCCAGTACTTC,CAWSVRETQYF
-,TRBJ2-1,-,TRBV7-9,TGTGCCAGCAGCTTACTAGGGGGCAATGAGCAGTTCTTC,CASSLLGGNEQFF
TRBD1,TRBJ1-5,once,TRBV20-1,TGCAGTGCTAGTAGGACCAGACAGGGAATTAGCAATCAGCCCCAGCATTTT,CSASRTRQGISNQPQHF
TRBD1,TRBJ1-3,few,TRBV11-3,TGTGCCAGCAGCAGAGGAACCGGGACAGCGAGGCATCCTGGAAACACCATATATTTT,CASSRGTGTARHPGNTIYF
-,TRBJ1-4,-,TRBV27,TGTGCCAGCAGTTTATCCCGACACGAAAAACTGTTTTTT,CASSLSRHEKLFF
TRBD2,TRBJ2-1,-,TRBV7-9,TGTGCCAGCAGCGCACTAGCGGGGATTTACAATGAGCAGTTCTTC,CASSALAGIYNEQFF
TRBD1,TRBJ1-2,few,TRBV12-3/TRBV12-4,TGTGCCAGCAGCAAGGGACAGGGCTATGGCTACACCTTC,CASSKGQGYGYTF
TRBD1,TRBJ1-6,-,TRBV19,TGTGCCAGTACCCCGGGACAGATATATAATTCACCCCTCCACTTT,CASTPGQIYNSPLHF
TRBD1,TRBJ2-5,-,TRBV3-1/TRBV3-2,TGTGCCAGCAGCCCGGGGTGGGGACAGACGTTCCAAGAGACCCAGTACTTC,CASSPGWGQTFQETQYF
TRBD1,TRBJ1-1,-,TRBV6-5,TGTGCCAGCATAAGGGACAGGGGGCTCGTCACTGAAGCTTTCTTT,CASIRDRGLVTEAFF
-,TRBJ1-5,-,TRBV7-8,TGTGCCAGCAGCTTAGCCAGTCTAGGCGATCAGCCCCAGCATTTT,CASSLASLGDQPQHF
TRBD2,TRBJ2-7,-,TRBV27,TGTGCCAGCAGTTTATCGCTGGGACTAAGAACCTACGAGCAGTACTTC,CASSLSLGLRTYEQYF
-,TRBJ1-4,-,TRBV25-1,TGTGCCAGCAGTGACACGTTTGGGGGGACTAATGAAAAACTGTTTTTT,CASSDTFGGTNEKLFF
-,TRBJ2-2,-,TRBV9,TGTGCCAGCAGCGGGGGCAGCGAAAACACCGGGGAGCTGTTTTTT,CASSGGSENTGELFF
-,TRBJ2-5,-,TRBV6-6,TGTGCCAGCATTCCACAGGACGGGCTCCAAGAGACCCAGTACTTC,CASIPQDGLQETQYF
-,TRBJ1-1,-,TRBV4-1,TGCGCCAGCAGCCTTAGCTTGGGGCCTCGGCAGAACACTGAAGCTTTCTTT,CASSLSLGPRQNTEAFF
TRBD2,TRBJ2-1,-,TRBV11-3,TGTGCCAGCAGCTTAGATAGCGGGGGGGCTGAGTTCTTC,CASSLDSGGAEFF
-,TRBJ2-1,-,TRBV18,TGTGCCAGCTCATTACAGGGTCCTGAGCAGTTCTTC,CASSLQGPEQFF
TRBD1,TRBJ2-7,-,TRBV19,TGTGCCAGTAGTTTCGGACAGGGGGCTCCTTATCGCGAGCAGTACTTC,CASSFGQGAPYREQYF
TRBD1,TRBJ1-2,-,TRBV5-1,TGCGCCAGCAGCTGGGGGACAGGGGGCGCGGGAGGCTACACCTTC,CASSWGTGGAGGYTF
-,TRBJ2-3,-,TRBV5-6,TGTGCCAGCAGCCCGGAGAGGGGGACCTACACAGATACGCAGTATTTT,CASSPERGTYTDTQYF
TRBD1,TRBJ2-7,-,TRBV7-2,TGTGCCAGCAGCTTAGCGTGGCGGACAGGGGGCTACGAGCAGTACTTC,CASSLAWRTGGYEQYF
-,TRBJ2-3,-,TRBV5-5,TGTGCCAGCAGCCCACTCGCTCTCCGCACAGATACGCAGTATTTT,CASSPLALRTDTQYF
TRBD2,TRBJ2-3,-,TRBV12-3/TRBV12-4,TGTGCCACCTCGGGGGGGCCGGTAGATACGCAGTATTTT,CATSGGPVDTQYF
TRBD1,TRBJ2-7,-,TRBV6-5,TGTGCCAGCAGTTACTCGTTCACAGGGGCCTACGAGCAGTACTTC,CASSYSFTGAYEQYF
TRBD1,TRBJ1-4,-,TRBV19,TGTGCCAGTTTTACAGGGGCGCCGGTTGAAAAACTGTTTTTT,CASFTGAPVEKLFF
TRBD1,TRBJ1-2,-,TRBV6-5,TGTGCCAGCAGTAAGGACAGGTTGGATGGCTACACCTTC,CASSKDRLDGYTF
TRBD1,TRBJ1-2,few,TRBV7-9,TGTGCCAGCAGCTTAGGAACAGGGGGCGGCTATGGCTACACCTTC,CASSLGTGGGYGYTF
TRBD1,TRBJ1-2,-,TRBV27,TGTGCCAGCAGTTTTTTCGTACAGGGGGAATACACCTTC,CASSFFVQGEYTF
TRBD2,TRBJ2-1,-,TRBV7-8,TGTGCCAGCAGCAATCGGGGGGGCTTAGGCAATGAGCAGTTCTTC,CASSNRGGLGNEQFF
TRBD2,TRBJ2-1,few,TRBV7-2,TGTGCCAGCAGCATGACTAGCGGGGGATACAATGAGCAGTTCTTC,CASSMTSGGYNEQFF
-,TRBJ2-2,-,TRBV7-3,TGTGCCAGCAGTTTACGTCCAGGGGCGGGCACCGGGGAGCTGTTTTTT,CASSLRPGAGTGELFF
-,TRBJ2-3,few,TRBV27,TGTGCCAGCAGACCTTTTGTTCTTGAGGAGCTCACAGATACGCAGTATTTT,CASRPFVLEELTDTQYF
-,TRBJ2-1,-,TRBV30,TGTGCCTGGACCCTGACGGGACTCTACAATGAGCAGTTCTTC,CAWTLTGLYNEQFF
TRBD1,TRBJ2-5,once,TRBV30,TGTGCCTGGAGGGAGGGACAGGGGGCAGCGGAGACCCAGTACTTC,CAWREGQGAAETQYF
TRBD2,TRBJ2-5,-,TRBV5-1,TGCGCCAGCAGCCCCGGACTAGCGCAAGAGACCCAGTACTTC,CASSPGLAQETQYF
-,TRBJ2-3,-,TRBV29-1,TGCAGCGTTGTCCCCTGGAGCGGGACAGATACGCAGTATTTT,CSVVPWSGTDTQYF